The 8 T cell receptor beta chains in this list originate from one sample, sequenced in a study of cytomegalovirus exposure and HLA in healthy donors. 60 Vbeta and 13 Jbeta primers were used in PCR. Profiled with immunoSEQ multiplex PCR; TCRdb holds only in-frame clones, not every one. The table has under 200,000 clones, around 80% seen once. The sequencing sample was made of PBMCs. Receptor source: a woman between 45 and 65 years old in good health and CMV-seropositive.

This clone was observed a handful of times. The gene calls are TRBV18 and TRBJ2-3, with D unclear. Trimming stripped 5 bases from V and 6 bases from J, with 18 bases between. Germline V CDR1 and CDR2: KGHSH, LQKENI. The CDR3 loop spans 15 amino acids. Written as DNA, the CDR3 is TGTGCCAGCTCAACGCCCCCTAGGAGTTTGGATACGCAGTATTTT. It translates to CASSTPPRSLDTQYF.

The rearrangement joins TRBV5-4 to TRBJ2-5; D not certain. V lost 0 bases and J 4 bases, leaving 13 bases between the germline ends. CDR3 length: 15 residues. CDR1 and CDR2 (germline): SGHNT, YYREEE (reference sequence). The DNA for the CDR3 is TGTGCCAGCAGCTTGGAGCCCAGTTCGGGAGAGACCCAGTACTTC. It codes for CASSLEPSSGETQYF.

The rearrangement joins TRBV6-1 to TRBJ1-1; D is ambiguous. Germline values: CDR1 MNHNS, CDR2 SASEGT. V was clipped by 7 bases and J by 5 bases, with 11 bases between them. The CDR3 is 12 residues long. The CDR3 is CASKARATEAFF. In DNA form, the CDR3 reads TGTGCCAGCAAGGCCCGAGCGACTGAAGCTTTCTTT.

The V gene is TRBV7-8, the J gene TRBJ2-7, with D possibly matching TRBD2 (5 bases). V was clipped by 2 bases and J by 5 bases, with 13 bases between them. Germline CDR1 SGHVS, CDR2 FQNEAQ. The CDR3 sequence is 14 residues long. The CDR3 region has the DNA TGTGCCAGCAGCTTAAGCGGCAGGCGGAACGAGCAGTACTTC. Protein: CASSLSGRRNEQYF.

The CDR3 reads CAIMIRDRGGTGELFF. The CDR3 nucleotides read TGTGCCATCATGATCCGGGACAGGGGAGGGACCGGGGAGCTGTTTTTT. The chain combines TRBV10-3 with TRBJ2-2; 10 positions agree with TRBD1. Trimming removed 7 bases from V and 5 bases from J; junction bases left unmatched: 10. Germline values: CDR1 ENHRY, CDR2 SYGVKD. The CDR3 runs 16 residues.

The genes are TRBV7-3 and TRBJ1-1; D possibly corresponds to TRBD1 (6 bases). Trimming removed 5 bases at V and 0 bases at J, with 10 bases between. The CDR3 covers 14 residues. The germline gives CDR1 SGHTA, CDR2 FQGTGA. The CDR3 DNA is TGTGCCAGCAGCCCGGACAGCCTGAACACTGAAGCTTTCTTT. Protein sequence: CASSPDSLNTEAFF. Full variable domain (remainder filled in from reference TRBV7-3 and TRBJ1-1): GAGVSQTPSNKVTEKGKYVELRCDPISGHTALYWYRQSLGQGPEFLIYFQGTGAADDSGLPNDRFFAVRPEGSVSTLKIQRTERGDSAVYLCASSPDSLNTEAFFGQGTRLTVV.

The CDR3 loop reads CATIQGTGANVLTF. The CDR3 coding sequence is TGTGCCACTATACAGGGTACTGGGGCCAACGTCCTGACTTTC. The gene calls are TRBV28 and TRBJ2-6; perhaps TRBD1 as D (6 bases). The CDR3 loop spans 14 amino acids. V gave up 10 bases and J gave up 2 bases, with 12 bases separating them. Germline V gene lookup returns CDR1 MDHEN and CDR2 SYDVKM.

The CDR3 sequence is CASRLAGGPSGEQYF. CDR3 sequence (DNA): TGTGCCAGCAGGTTAGCGGGAGGGCCCTCGGGCGAGCAGTACTTC. The chain has TRBV5-4 and TRBJ2-7; 11 nucleotides match TRBD2. The J segment lost 6 bases and the V segment lost 5 bases, leaving 10 bases of the junction unmatched. Germline-derived CDR1 and CDR2 are SGHNT and YYREEE (reference sequence). This CDR3 region has 15 residues.